These 22 T cell receptor beta chains came from one sample sequenced in a study of CD8 T cells in ankylosing spondylitis. TCRdb redid the calling of the 5' RACE reads with MiXCR, one entry per CDR3 protein. The table has about 540,000 distinct CDR3 sequences, roughly 12% seen once; the top ten hold about 6.8%. Broader study findings: What seemed typical of ankylosing spondylitis blood was a TCR beta motif built from several highly homologous variants.

No antigen has been assigned to these receptors. What was sequenced was blood, either unsorted or a sorted T cell fraction (not recorded which). The receptors shown here come from a male donor with ankylosing spondylitis.

This chain joins TRBV24-1 and TRBJ2-3; no clear D. With 11 bases removed from V and 6 bases from J, the gap between germline ends came to 5 bases. The CDR3 runs to 9 residues. In germline, CDR1 is KGHDR, CDR2 SFDVKD. The DNA for the CDR3 is TGTGCCATTCTGGATACGCAGTATTTT. It codes for CAILDTQYF.

The rearrangement links TRBV4-2 to TRBJ2-4; the D gene is possibly TRBD2 (6 bases). The V end was cut by 4 bases, the J end by 1 base, with 20 bases between. Germline V gene lookup returns CDR1 LGHNA and CDR2 YNFKEQ. The CDR3 is 18 residues long. The DNA for the CDR3 is TGTGCCAGCAGCCCCCGAGTAGTTGTTGGGGGGGCCAAAAACATTCAGTACTTC. Amino acids: CASSPRVVVGGAKNIQYF.

V and J are TRBV6-5 and TRBJ1-1; no clear D gene. Germline-derived CDR1 and CDR2 are MNHEY and SVGAGI. This CDR3 comprises 14 residues. Trimming took off 4 bases at V and 2 bases at J, with 11 bases between the two ends. The CDR3 protein is CASSSTEKNTEAFF. The CDR3 bases are TGTGCCAGCAGTTCGACGGAGAAAAACACTGAAGCTTTCTTT.

In its sample, this clonotype was seen a few times. The V and J genes are TRBV7-9 and TRBJ1-4, with unresolved D. The V gene lost 4 bases and the J gene lost 7 bases, with 19 bases spanning the gap. Germline lookup yields CDR1 SEHNR and CDR2 FQNEAQ (reference sequence). The CDR3 extends over 16 amino acids. CDR3 sequence: CASSSGRHQAGEKLFF. The CDR3 coding sequence is TGTGCCAGCAGCTCCGGGAGACACCAGGCAGGTGAAAAACTGTTTTTT.

There are a few counts of this clonotype. The chain has TRBV3-1 and TRBJ2-1, with TRBD2 matching over 14 bases. Germline CDR1 is LGHDT and CDR2 is YNNKEL (reference sequence). This CDR3 is built from 21 residues. Losses at the gene ends were 0 bases for V and 1 base for J; bases not matched to a gene: 11. The CDR3 bases are TGTGCCAGCAGCCAAGAAGGGGGGACTAGCGGGAGAGTTAGGTCCTACAATGAGCAGTTCTTC. This sequence encodes CASSQEGGTSGRVRSYNEQFF.

This clonotype was detected a few times. This chain joins TRBV7-2 and TRBJ1-2; 12 bases map to TRBD1. Germline assignment: CDR1 SGHTA and CDR2 FQGNSA. The trim removed 5 bases at V and 0 bases at J, leaving 4 bases unmatched. This CDR3 is built from 16 residues. The CDR3 is CASSGTGGHANYGYTF. CDR3 coding DNA: TGTGCCAGCAGCGGGACAGGGGGCCACGCTAACTATGGCTACACCTTC.

This clonotype turned up a few times. The V call is TRBV7-9, the J call TRBJ2-4; D is tentatively TRBD1 or TRBD2 (5 bases each). Between the trimmed V and J ends, which lost 4 bases and 6 bases, there was a span of 10 bases. Looked up from germline, CDR1 is SEHNR and CDR2 is FQNEAQ (reference sequence). The CDR3 is 13 residues long. DNA of the CDR3: TGTGCCAGCAGCTCGTTTGGGGGAAACATTCAGTACTTC. This translates into CASSSFGGNIQYF.

The chain combines TRBV19 with TRBJ2-5; a weak D match, TRBD2 (5 bases). This CDR3 is 14 amino acids long. With 3 bases removed from V and 5 bases from J, the gap between germline ends came to 13 bases. Looked up from germline, CDR1 is LNHDA and CDR2 is SQIVND (reference sequence). The CDR3 reads CASSIGGLGETQYF. As DNA, the CDR3 is TGTGCCAGTAGTATTGGAGGCCTCGGGGAGACCCAGTACTTC.

The chain recombines TRBV24-1 with TRBJ2-5; D ambiguous. V gave up 4 bases and J gave up 1 base, with 6 bases separating them. The CDR3 has 13 amino acids. In germline, CDR1 is KGHDR, CDR2 SFDVKD. The CDR3 protein is CATSDGFQETQYF. CDR3 nucleotide sequence: TGTGCCACCAGTGACGGTTTCCAAGAGACCCAGTACTTC.

The chain has TRBV10-3 and TRBJ1-1; D possibly corresponds to TRBD1 (5 bases). The CDR3 length is 14 residues. Trimming took 8 bases from V and 11 from J, leaving 24 bases between them. The germline gives CDR1 ENHRY, CDR2 SYGVKD. The CDR3 bases are TGTGCCATCGCCCGTGGGGCCGGGGTTCCGGGGGCTTTCTTT. Translation gives CAIARGAGVPGAFF.

This clonotype was counted many times. The chain has TRBV12-3 or TRBV12-4 and TRBJ2-1, with TRBD1 identical over 7 bases. CDR3 length equals 13 residues. The V segment lost 5 bases and the J segment 10 bases; nucleotides outside the gene matches: 8. CDR3 residues: CASSLLQTGEQFF. The CDR3 DNA reads as TGTGCCAGCAGTCTCCTACAGACAGGGGAGCAGTTCTTC.

The chain links TRBV11-1 to TRBJ2-1, with 10 positions matching TRBD2. The germline gives CDR1 SGHAT, CDR2 FQDESV (reference sequence). The CDR3 is 18 residues long. J was trimmed by 2 bases and V by 5 bases; bases with no gene match: 12. The CDR3 here is CASSRTSGPPVTYNEQFF. In nucleotides, the CDR3 is TGTGCCAGCAGCCGGACTAGCGGCCCGCCGGTAACCTACAATGAGCAGTTCTTC.

This clonotype was recorded a few times. This chain uses TRBV20-1 with TRBJ1-1, with a possible D match to TRBD1 (5 bases). V lost 7 bases and J lost 1, with 10 bases in between. This CDR3 is 12 amino acids long. Germline-derived CDR1 and CDR2 are DFQATT and SNEGSKA (reference sequence). The CDR3 protein is CSGHGGNTEAFF. DNA for the CDR3: TGCAGTGGCCATGGGGGGAACACTGAAGCTTTCTTT.

V usage is TRBV19 and J usage is TRBJ2-6; 7 nucleotides line up with TRBD1. Per the germline V gene, CDR1 is LNHDA and CDR2 is SQIVND (reference sequence). This CDR3 comprises 15 residues. J gave up 3 bases and V 7 bases, and 6 bases lay outside the gene matches. CDR3 DNA sequence: TGTGCCAGTAAGCAGGGGGACCGTGGGGCCAACGTCCTGACTTTC. Residues: CASKQGDRGANVLTF.

This clonotype occurred many times. The chain has TRBV5-1 and TRBJ2-1, with 8 bases matching TRBD2. Unmatched junction bases numbered 3, after V lost 0 bases and J lost 4 bases. Germline V gene lookup returns CDR1 SGHRS and CDR2 YFSETQ. CDR3 length: 15 residues. CDR3 in amino acids: CASSLEGLDYNEQFF. Here the CDR3 DNA reads TGCGCCAGCAGCTTGGAGGGACTAGATTACAATGAGCAGTTCTTC.

The rearrangement uses TRBV20-1 and TRBJ2-3; no firm D call. The CDR3 consists of 13 residues. Germline-derived CDR1 and CDR2 are DFQATT and SNEGSKA (reference sequence). The germline V and J ends were trimmed by 2 bases and 4 bases, with 10 bases remaining between them. Here the CDR3 DNA reads TGCAGTGCTAGACGGTCTAGTTCAGATACGCAGTATTTT. Translated: CSARRSSSDTQYF.

This chain uses TRBV20-1 with TRBJ1-4; D is unresolved. The germline gives CDR1 DFQATT, CDR2 SNEGSKA (reference sequence). V shed 1 base and J shed 2 bases, with 8 bases lying between them. The CDR3 length is 14 residues. CDR3 bases: TGCAGTGCTAGAGCAGGAGTTACTAATGAAAAACTGTTTTTT. Translated: CSARAGVTNEKLFF.

There are a few counts of this clonotype. The chain uses TRBV9 and TRBJ2-7; D ambiguous. Germline-derived CDR1 and CDR2 are SGDLS and YYNGEE. This CDR3 is built from 11 residues. Trimming cost V 4 bases and J 6 bases, with 8 bases left between them. The CDR3: CASSFDAEQYF. DNA for the CDR3: TGTGCCAGCAGCTTCGACGCCGAGCAGTACTTC.

This clonotype was seen at least ten times. This chain connects TRBV5-6 to TRBJ2-7; 9 bases map to TRBD1. With V trimmed by 4 bases and J by 6 bases, 14 bases remained unmatched. Germline lookup yields CDR1 SGHDT and CDR2 YYEEEE. CDR3 length equals 16 residues. The CDR3 here is CASSTDPGQGLIEQYV. The CDR3 nucleotides are TGTGCCAGCAGCACCGACCCGGGACAGGGTCTTATCGAGCAGTACGTC.

The V gene is TRBV5-1, the J gene TRBJ2-1; no firm D call. Trimming shortened V by 1 base and J by 5 bases, and 10 bases separated the two germline ends. The germline V gene has CDR1 SGHRS and CDR2 YFSETQ. The CDR3 covers 14 residues. The CDR3 protein is CASSLSAENNEQFF. As DNA, the CDR3 is TGCGCCAGCAGCTTGTCGGCCGAAAACAATGAGCAGTTCTTC.

This clonotype was observed a handful of times. The rearrangement uses TRBV5-8 and TRBJ2-7; D may be TRBD1 (7 bases). Trimming cost V 4 bases and J 0 bases, with 17 bases left between them. CDR3 size: 16 residues. The germline V gene has CDR1 SGHTS and CDR2 YDEGEE. CDR3 coding DNA: TGTGCCAGCAGCCATTGGGGGGACAGAACCTCCTACGAGCAGTACTTC. Its protein product is CASSHWGDRTSYEQYF.

The V gene is TRBV7-9, the J gene TRBJ2-1, with 12 positions matching TRBD2. CDR1 and CDR2 from the germline V gene are SEHNR and FQNEAQ (reference sequence). CDR3 length: 14 residues. V was pared by 5 bases and J by 9 bases, with 5 bases of the junction left unmatched. CDR3 amino acids: CASSAGLAGTEQFF. The CDR3 DNA sequence: TGTGCCAGCAGCGCGGGACTAGCGGGCACTGAGCAGTTCTTC.